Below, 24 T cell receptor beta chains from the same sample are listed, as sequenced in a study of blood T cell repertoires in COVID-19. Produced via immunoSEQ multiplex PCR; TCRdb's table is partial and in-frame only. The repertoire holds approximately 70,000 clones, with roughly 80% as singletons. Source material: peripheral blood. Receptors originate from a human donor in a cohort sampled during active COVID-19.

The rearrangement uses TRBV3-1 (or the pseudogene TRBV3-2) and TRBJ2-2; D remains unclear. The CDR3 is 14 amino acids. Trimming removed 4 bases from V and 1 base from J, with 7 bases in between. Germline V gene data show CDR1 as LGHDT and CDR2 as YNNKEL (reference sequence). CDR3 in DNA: TGTGCCAGCAGCCGAGGCGGGAACACCGGGGAGCTGTTTTTT. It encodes CASSRGGNTGELFF.

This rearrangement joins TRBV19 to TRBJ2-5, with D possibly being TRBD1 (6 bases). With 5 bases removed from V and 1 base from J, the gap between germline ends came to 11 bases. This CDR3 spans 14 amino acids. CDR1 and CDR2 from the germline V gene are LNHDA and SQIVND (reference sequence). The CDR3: CASSSYRAQETQYF. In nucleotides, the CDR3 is TGTGCCAGTAGTTCCTACAGGGCCCAAGAGACCCAGTACTTC.

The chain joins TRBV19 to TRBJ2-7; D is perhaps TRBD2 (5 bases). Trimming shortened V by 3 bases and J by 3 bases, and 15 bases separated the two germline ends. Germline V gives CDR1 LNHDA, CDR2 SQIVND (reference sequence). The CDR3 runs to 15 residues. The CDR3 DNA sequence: TGTGCCAGTAGTATTCGGACTGGAACAGACTACGAGCAGTACTTC. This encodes CASSIRTGTDYEQYF.

CDR3 sequence reads: CASSQQRAGAGETQYF. CDR3 DNA sequence: TGTGCCAGCAGCCAACAGAGAGCGGGGGCGGGAGAGACCCAGTACTTC. V gene TRBV7-6 combines with J gene TRBJ2-5; TRBD2 matches at 8 bases. CDR1 is SGHVS and CDR2 is FNYEAQ in the germline V gene. Trimming cost V 5 bases and J 4 bases; bases outside gene matches: 12. This CDR3 is 16 amino acids long.

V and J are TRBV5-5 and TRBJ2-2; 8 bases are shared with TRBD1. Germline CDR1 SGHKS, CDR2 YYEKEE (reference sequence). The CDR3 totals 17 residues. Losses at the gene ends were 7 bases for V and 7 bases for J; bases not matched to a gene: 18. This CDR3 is CASYPGHRGFSGGELFF. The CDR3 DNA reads TGTGCCAGCTACCCGGGCCACAGGGGGTTTTCAGGCGGGGAGCTGTTTTTT.

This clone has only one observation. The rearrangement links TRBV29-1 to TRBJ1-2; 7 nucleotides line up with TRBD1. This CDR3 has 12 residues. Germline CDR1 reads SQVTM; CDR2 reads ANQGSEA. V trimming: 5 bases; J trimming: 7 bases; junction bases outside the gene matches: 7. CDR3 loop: CSVSRDRVGYTF. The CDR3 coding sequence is TGCAGCGTTTCACGTGACAGGGTTGGCTACACCTTC.

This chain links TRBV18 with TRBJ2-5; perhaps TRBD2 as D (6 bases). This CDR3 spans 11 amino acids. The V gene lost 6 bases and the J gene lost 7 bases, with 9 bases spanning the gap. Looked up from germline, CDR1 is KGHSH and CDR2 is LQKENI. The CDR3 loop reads CASSPGGTQYF. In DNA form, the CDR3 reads TGTGCCAGCTCCCCCGGGGGGACCCAGTACTTC.

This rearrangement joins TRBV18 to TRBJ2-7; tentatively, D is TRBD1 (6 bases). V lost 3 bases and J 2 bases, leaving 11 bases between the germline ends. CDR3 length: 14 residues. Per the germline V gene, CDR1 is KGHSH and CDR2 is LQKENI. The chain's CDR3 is CASSPGTLAYEQYF. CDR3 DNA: TGTGCCAGCTCACCCGGGACATTAGCCTACGAGCAGTACTTC.

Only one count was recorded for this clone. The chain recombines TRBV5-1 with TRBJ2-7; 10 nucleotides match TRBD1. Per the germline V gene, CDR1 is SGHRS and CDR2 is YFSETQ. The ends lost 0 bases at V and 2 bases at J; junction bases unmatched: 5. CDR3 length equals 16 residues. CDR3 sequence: CASSLGGTGVTYEQYF. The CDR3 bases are TGCGCCAGCAGCTTGGGGGGGACAGGGGTCACCTACGAGCAGTACTTC.

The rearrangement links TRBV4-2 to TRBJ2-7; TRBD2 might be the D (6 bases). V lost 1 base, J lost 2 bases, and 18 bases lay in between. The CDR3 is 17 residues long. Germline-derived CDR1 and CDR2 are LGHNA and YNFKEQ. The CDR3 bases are TGTGCCAGCAGCCAAGGCCCATTGGTAGCGGCGACCTACGAGCAGTACTTC. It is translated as CASSQGPLVAATYEQYF.

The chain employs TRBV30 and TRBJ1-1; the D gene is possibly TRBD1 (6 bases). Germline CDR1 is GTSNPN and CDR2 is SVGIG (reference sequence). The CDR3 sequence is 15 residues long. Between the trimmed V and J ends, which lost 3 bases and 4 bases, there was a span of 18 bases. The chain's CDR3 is CAWRDHRVGITEAFF. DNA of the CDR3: TGTGCCTGGAGGGATCACAGGGTGGGTATCACTGAAGCTTTCTTT.

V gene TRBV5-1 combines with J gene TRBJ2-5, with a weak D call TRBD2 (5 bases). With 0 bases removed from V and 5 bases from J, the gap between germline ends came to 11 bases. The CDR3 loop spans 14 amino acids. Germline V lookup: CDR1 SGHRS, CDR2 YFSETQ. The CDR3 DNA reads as TGCGCCAGCAGCTTGGAAGGGAGTGGGGAGACCCAGTACTTC. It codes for CASSLEGSGETQYF.

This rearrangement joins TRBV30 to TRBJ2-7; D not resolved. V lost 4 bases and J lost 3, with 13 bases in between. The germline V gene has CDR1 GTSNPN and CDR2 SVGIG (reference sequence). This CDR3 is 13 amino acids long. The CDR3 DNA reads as TGTGCCTGGATGTACCCCCCACACTACGAGCAGTACTTC. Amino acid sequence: CAWMYPPHYEQYF.

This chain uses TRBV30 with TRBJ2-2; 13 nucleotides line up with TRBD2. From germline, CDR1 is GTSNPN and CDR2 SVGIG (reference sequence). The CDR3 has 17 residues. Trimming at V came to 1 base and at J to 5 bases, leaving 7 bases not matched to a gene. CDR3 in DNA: TGTGCCTGGAGTGGGCCACTAGCGGGGGGGCCTACCGGGGAGCTGTTTTTT. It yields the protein CAWSGPLAGGPTGELFF.

Here the CDR3 DNA reads TGTGCCAGCAGTTCTTATGACAGATTTAATGAAAAACTGTTTTTT. It is translated as CASSSYDRFNEKLFF. The gene calls are TRBV28 and TRBJ1-4; D perhaps matches TRBD1 (5 bases). In germline, CDR1 is MDHEN, CDR2 SYDVKM. The CDR3 covers 15 residues. V was clipped by 4 bases and J by 4 bases, with 13 bases between them. The entire variable domain, with the rest obtained from reference TRBV28 and TRBJ1-4, is as follows: DVKVTQSSRYLVKRTGEKVFLECVQDMDHENMFWYRQDPGLGLRLIYFSYDVKMKEKGDIPEGYSVSREKKERFSLILESASTNQTSMYLCASSSYDRFNEKLFFGSGTQLSVL.

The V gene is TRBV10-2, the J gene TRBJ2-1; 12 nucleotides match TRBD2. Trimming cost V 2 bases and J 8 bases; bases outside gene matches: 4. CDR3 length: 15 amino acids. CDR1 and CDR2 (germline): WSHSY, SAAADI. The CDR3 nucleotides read TGCGCCAGCAGTGAGGGGACTAGCGGGTGGGATGAGCAGTTCTTC. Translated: CASSEGTSGWDEQFF.

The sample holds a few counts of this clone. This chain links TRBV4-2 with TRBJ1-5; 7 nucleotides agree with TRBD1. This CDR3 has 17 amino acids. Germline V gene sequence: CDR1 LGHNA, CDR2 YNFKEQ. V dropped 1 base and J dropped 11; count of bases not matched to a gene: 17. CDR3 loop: CASSQAHRGTAGLTQHF. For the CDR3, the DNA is TGTGCCAGCAGCCAAGCGCACAGGGGCACCGCGGGGTTGACCCAGCATTTT.

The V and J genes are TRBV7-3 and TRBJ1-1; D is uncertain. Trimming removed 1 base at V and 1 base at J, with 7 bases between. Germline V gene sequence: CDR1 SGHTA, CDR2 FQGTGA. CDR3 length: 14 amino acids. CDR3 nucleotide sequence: TGTGCCAGCAGCTTAAACTCCCAGAACACTGAAGCTTTCTTT. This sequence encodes CASSLNSQNTEAFF.

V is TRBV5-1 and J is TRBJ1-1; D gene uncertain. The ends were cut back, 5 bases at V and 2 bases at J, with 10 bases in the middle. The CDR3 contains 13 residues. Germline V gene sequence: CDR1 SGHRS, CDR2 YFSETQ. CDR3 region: CASRDQANTEAFF. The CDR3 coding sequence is TGCGCCAGCAGGGATCAGGCCAACACTGAAGCTTTCTTT.

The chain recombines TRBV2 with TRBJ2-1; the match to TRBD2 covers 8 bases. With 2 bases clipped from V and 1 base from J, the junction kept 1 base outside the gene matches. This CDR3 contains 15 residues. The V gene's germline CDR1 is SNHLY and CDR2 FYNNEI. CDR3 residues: CASSERGGSYNEQFF. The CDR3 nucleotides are TGTGCCAGCAGTGAACGGGGGGGGTCCTACAATGAGCAGTTCTTC.

Here the CDR3 reads CASSLDRGSNTIYF. In DNA form, the CDR3 reads TGTGCCAGCAGCCTCGACAGGGGCTCAAACACCATATATTTT. The chain is built from TRBV7-2 and TRBJ1-3; TRBD1 agrees at 8 bases. The V gene end was trimmed by 5 bases and the J gene end by 6 bases; junction bases not matched to a gene: 6. The CDR3 extends over 14 amino acids. The germline V gene has CDR1 SGHTA and CDR2 FQGNSA.

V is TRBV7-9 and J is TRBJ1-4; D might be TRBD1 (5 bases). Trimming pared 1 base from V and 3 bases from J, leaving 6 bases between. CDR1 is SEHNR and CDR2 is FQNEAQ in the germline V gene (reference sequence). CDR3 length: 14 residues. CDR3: CASSLGGANEKLFF. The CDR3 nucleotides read TGTGCCAGCAGCTTAGGGGGGGCTAATGAAAAACTGTTTTTT.

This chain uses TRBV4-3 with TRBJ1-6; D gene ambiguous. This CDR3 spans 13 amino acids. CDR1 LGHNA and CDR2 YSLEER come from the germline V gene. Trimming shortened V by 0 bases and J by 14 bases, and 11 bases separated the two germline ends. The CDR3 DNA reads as TGCGCCAGCAGCCAAGATGTCCAGGTGGCCCTCCACTTT. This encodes CASSQDVQVALHF.

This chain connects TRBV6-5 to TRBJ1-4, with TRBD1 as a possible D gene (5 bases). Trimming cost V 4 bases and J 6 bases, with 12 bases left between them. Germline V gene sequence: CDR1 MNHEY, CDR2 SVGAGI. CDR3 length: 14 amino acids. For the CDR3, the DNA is TGTGCCAGCAGTTTCGGGGGGGTGGATGAAAAACTGTTTTTT. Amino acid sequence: CASSFGGVDEKLFF.